These 20 T cell receptor beta chains share one sample of origin, sequenced in a study of cytomegalovirus exposure and HLA in healthy donors. Vbeta (60) and Jbeta (13) primers were used in the PCR. Profiled with immunoSEQ multiplex PCR; TCRdb holds only in-frame clones, not every one. The sample records just over 150,000 clones, more than 75% being singletons. The specimen sequenced was PBMCs. These TCRs come from a woman aged 18-35 years in good health and CMV-seronegative.

The V gene is TRBV7-3, the J gene TRBJ2-3; 10 bases map to TRBD2. The CDR3 runs to 12 residues. CDR1 SGHTA and CDR2 FQGTGA come from the germline V gene. The J segment lost 4 bases and the V segment lost 11 bases, leaving 3 bases of the junction unmatched. The CDR3 DNA reads TGTGCCTCTAGCGGGAGCGCAGATACGCAGTATTTT. Protein: CASSGSADTQYF.

This CDR3 is CASSLTSGGAHEQYF. The CDR3 DNA reads TGCGCCAGCAGCTTGACTAGCGGGGGGGCCCACGAGCAGTACTTC. The chain employs TRBV5-1 and TRBJ2-5; 13 bases fit TRBD2. The end of the DNA is better explained by TRBJ2-7, so the J call may be wrong. Germline CDR1 SGHRS, CDR2 YFSETQ. This CDR3 contains 15 residues.

The chain is built from TRBV4-3 and TRBJ2-7; TRBD1 agrees at 9 bases. Germline V CDR1 and CDR2: LGHNA, YSLEER. Trimming at V came to 5 bases and at J to 4 bases, leaving 6 bases not matched to a gene. The CDR3 is made up of 14 amino acids. CDR3 bases: TGCGCCAGCAGCGCACGGGACAGGGTTTACGAGCAGTACTTC. Its translation: CASSARDRVYEQYF.

The J gene is TRBJ2-1, the V gene TRBV11-2; 8 bases are shared with TRBD2. This CDR3 is built from 15 residues. V was clipped by 6 bases and J by 8 bases; unmatched bases: 12. Germline CDR1 is SGHAT and CDR2 is FQNNGV. This CDR3 reads CASRERGRLVDEQFF. The CDR3 DNA is TGTGCCAGCAGGGAGCGGGGGCGCCTCGTCGATGAGCAGTTCTTC. The full variable domain, its missing parts supplied by reference TRBV11-2 and TRBJ2-1, is EAGVAQSPRYKIIEKRQSVAFWCNPISGHATLYWYQQILGQGPKLLIQFQNNGVVDDSQLPKDRFSAERLKGVDSTLKIQPAKLEDSAVYLCASRERGRLVDEQFFGPGTRLTVL.

CDR3 residues: CASSSGQAKRPQHF. CDR3 nucleotides: TGTGCCAGCAGCTCTGGACAGGCCAAGCGGCCCCAGCATTTT. The genes are TRBV7-2 and TRBJ1-5, with 7 bases that match TRBD1. Germline CDR1 SGHTA, CDR2 FQGNSA. With V trimmed by 4 bases and J by 9 bases, 9 bases remained unmatched. The CDR3 runs to 14 residues.

V gene TRBV18 combines with J gene TRBJ2-5, with 8 bases fitting TRBD2. Trimming took 2 bases from V and 3 from J; bases not matched to a gene: 5. The germline CDR1 and CDR2 sequences are KGHSH and LQKENI. The CDR3 runs to 15 residues. The CDR3 coding sequence is TGTGCCAGCTCACCAGCCGGGACTAGTAAAGAGACCCAGTACTTC. Translated: CASSPAGTSKETQYF.

The V gene is TRBV28, the J gene TRBJ2-5, with D tentatively TRBD1 (8 bases). The end of the DNA fits TRBJ2-7 better, so the J call may be wrong. There are 17 residues in the CDR3. Germline CDR1 MDHEN, CDR2 SYDVKM. This CDR3 reads CASSGTVGQGGGNEQYF. The CDR3 DNA sequence: TGTGCCAGCAGTGGCACGGTAGGACAGGGCGGGGGAAACGAGCAGTACTTC.

The chain is built from TRBV6-6 and TRBJ2-7; 9 bases line up with TRBD1. CDR1 is MNHNY, CDR2 SVGAGI, per germline (reference sequence). The V and J ends lost 11 bases and 3 bases, in that order; junction bases with no gene match: 5. The CDR3 consists of 12 residues. CDR3: CAVRDRVYEQYF. The CDR3 coding sequence is TGTGCCGTCCGGGACAGGGTCTACGAGCAGTACTTC.

The chain combines TRBV7-2 with TRBJ2-7, with unresolved D. This CDR3 has 13 residues. Germline-derived CDR1 and CDR2 are SGHTA and FQGNSA. Between the trimmed V and J ends, which lost 5 bases and 5 bases, there was a span of 13 bases. The CDR3 DNA sequence: TGTGCCAGCAGCCCCCCCAGTGCTGACGAGCAGTACTTC. This sequence encodes CASSPPSADEQYF.

The V and J genes are TRBV10-3 and TRBJ1-5; possibly TRBD1 for D (6 bases). Germline loops: CDR1 ENHRY, CDR2 SYGVKD. CDR3 size: 15 residues. Between the trimmed V and J ends, which lost 0 bases and 7 bases, there was a span of 13 bases. This CDR3 reads CAISESGAGEQPQHF. The CDR3 DNA sequence: TGTGCCATCAGTGAGTCCGGGGCAGGGGAACAGCCCCAGCATTTT.

This chain joins TRBV5-4 and TRBJ2-7; 12 bases fit TRBD2. The V and J ends lost 2 bases and 5 bases, in that order; junction bases with no gene match: 5. CDR1 and CDR2 (germline): SGHNT, YYREEE (reference sequence). This CDR3 region has 15 residues. The CDR3 bases are TGTGCCAGCAGCTTTTGGACTAGCGGGAAGGACGAGCAGTACTTC. Protein sequence: CASSFWTSGKDEQYF. The full variable domain, its missing parts supplied by reference TRBV5-4 and TRBJ2-7, is ETGVTQSPTHLIKTRGQQVTLRCSSQSGHNTVSWYQQALGQGPQFIFQYYREEENGRGNFPPRFSGLQFPNYSSELNVNALELDDSALYLCASSFWTSGKDEQYFGPGTRLTVT.

The chain joins TRBV4-1 to TRBJ2-5; D might be TRBD1 (6 bases). The CDR3 has 19 amino acids. The V gene lost 3 bases and the J gene lost 5 bases, with 28 bases spanning the gap. The germline CDR1 and CDR2 sequences are MGHRA and YSYEKL. CDR3 nucleotides: TGCGCCAGCAGCCACGAATCACTAACACCGGGACAACGTATGGAGACCCAGTACTTC. This gives the protein CASSHESLTPGQRMETQYF.

The J gene is TRBJ2-3, the V gene TRBV7-9; TRBD2 matches 13 bases. Germline V gives CDR1 SEHNR, CDR2 FQNEAQ (reference sequence). The CDR3 loop spans 19 amino acids. V trimming: 4 bases; J trimming: 0 bases; junction bases outside the gene matches: 10. The CDR3 DNA reads TGTGCCAGCAGCTCGTCGACTAGCGGGGGGTTTCTTAGCACAGATACGCAGTATTTT. This encodes CASSSSTSGGFLSTDTQYF.

The chain recombines TRBV5-4 with TRBJ2-2; TRBD2 aligns across 10 bases. The V gene's germline CDR1 is SGHNT and CDR2 YYREEE (reference sequence). The CDR3 is 17 amino acids. J gave up 6 bases and V 3 bases, and 11 bases lay outside the gene matches. CDR3 in amino acids: CASSWSRSGRAAGELFF. As DNA, the CDR3 is TGTGCCAGCAGCTGGTCTAGAAGCGGGAGGGCCGCCGGGGAGCTGTTTTTT.

The gene calls are TRBV28 and TRBJ1-5; TRBD1 agrees at 8 bases. This CDR3 has 15 residues. V shed 6 bases and J 4 bases; nucleotides not matched to a gene: 8. Germline V gene lookup returns CDR1 MDHEN and CDR2 SYDVKM. In nucleotides, the CDR3 is TGTGCCAGCAGATTTACAGGGGGGCCGAATCAGCCCCAGCATTTT. Translating gives CASRFTGGPNQPQHF. Drawing the rest from reference TRBV28 and TRBJ1-5, the complete variable domain is DVKVTQSSRYLVKRTGEKVFLECVQDMDHENMFWYRQDPGLGLRLIYFSYDVKMKEKGDIPEGYSVSREKKERFSLILESASTNQTSMYLCASRFTGGPNQPQHFGDGTRLSIL.

CDR3 amino acids: CAISERDRVSTQYF. CDR3 DNA sequence: TGTGCCATCAGTGAGAGGGACAGGGTATCGACCCAGTACTTC. The chain is built from TRBV10-3 and TRBJ2-5, with 9 bases fitting TRBD1. Germline V gene lookup returns CDR1 ENHRY and CDR2 SYGVKD. J lost 7 bases, V lost 2 bases, and 5 bases had no gene match. The CDR3 runs 14 residues.

This clone came up once. The CDR3, as DNA: TGTGCCAGCAGTCTCCAGGTCCTTCCCCTTAACTATGGCTACACCTTC. This gives the protein CASSLQVLPLNYGYTF. The chain uses TRBV28 and TRBJ1-2; the D is unclear. V was trimmed by 5 bases and J by 1 base, leaving 17 bases between them. This CDR3 is built from 16 residues. CDR1 and CDR2 (germline): MDHEN, SYDVKM.

The CDR3 coding sequence is TGTGCCAGCAGCCAACACTTGGGCGGGACCTACGAGCAGTACTTC. Amino acids: CASSQHLGGTYEQYF. The V call is TRBV6-5, the J call TRBJ2-7; TRBD2 is a possible D gene (6 bases). V shed 6 bases and J shed 2 bases, with 17 bases lying between them. Germline V CDR1 and CDR2: MNHEY, SVGAGI. CDR3 size: 15 residues.

V usage is TRBV6-6 and J usage is TRBJ2-1, with D possibly TRBD1 on 7 matching bases. V gave up 2 bases and J gave up 8 bases, with 16 bases separating them. CDR3 length: 15 residues. Germline CDR1 reads MNHNY; CDR2 reads SVGAGI (reference sequence). CDR3 loop: CASSYRAEGAHEQFF. CDR3 nucleotides: TGTGCCAGCAGTTACAGGGCGGAGGGGGCCCATGAGCAGTTCTTC.

The chain uses TRBV7-9 and TRBJ2-2; D is uncertain. The germline V and J ends were trimmed by 3 bases and 8 bases, with 4 bases remaining between them. The germline CDR1 and CDR2 sequences are SEHNR and FQNEAQ (reference sequence). The CDR3 is 11 amino acids. Here the CDR3 reads CASSFHGELFF. Written as DNA, the CDR3 is TGTGCCAGCAGCTTCCATGGGGAGCTGTTTTTT.